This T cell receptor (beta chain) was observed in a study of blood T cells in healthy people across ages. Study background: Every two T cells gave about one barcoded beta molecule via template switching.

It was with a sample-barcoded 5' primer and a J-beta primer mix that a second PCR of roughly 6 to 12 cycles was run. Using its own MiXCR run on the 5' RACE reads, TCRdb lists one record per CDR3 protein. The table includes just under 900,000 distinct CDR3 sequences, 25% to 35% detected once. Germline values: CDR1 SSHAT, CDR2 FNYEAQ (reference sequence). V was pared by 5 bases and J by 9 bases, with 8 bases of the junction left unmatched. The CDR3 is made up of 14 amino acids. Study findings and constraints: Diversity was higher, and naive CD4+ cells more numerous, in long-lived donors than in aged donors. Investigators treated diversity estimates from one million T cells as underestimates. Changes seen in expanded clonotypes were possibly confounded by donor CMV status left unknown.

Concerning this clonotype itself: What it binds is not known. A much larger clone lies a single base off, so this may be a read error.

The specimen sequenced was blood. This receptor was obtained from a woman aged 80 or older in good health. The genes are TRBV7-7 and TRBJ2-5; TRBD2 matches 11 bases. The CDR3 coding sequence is TGTGCCAGCAGCCAGACTAGCGGGGAGGGTGCCCAGTACTTC. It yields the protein CASSQTSGEGAQYF.